The 27 T cell receptor beta chains below come from one sample, sequenced in a study of cytomegalovirus exposure and HLA in healthy donors. Measured with immunoSEQ multiplex PCR; TCRdb has only the in-frame clones, and not every one. The table lists fewer than 200,000 clones, less than 85% of them singletons. The specimen sequenced was PBMCs. The origin of the receptors is a man in his late teens or twenties in good health and CMV-seropositive.

This clone turned up a few times. The chain is built from TRBV7-3 and TRBJ2-3, with D hard to call. Between the trimmed V and J ends, which lost 1 base and 4 bases, there was a span of 9 bases. CDR1 is SGHTA and CDR2 is FQGTGA in the germline V gene. The length of the CDR3 is 14 residues. CDR3 in amino acids: CASSLSGWADTQYF. In DNA form, the CDR3 reads TGTGCCAGCAGCTTAAGCGGTTGGGCAGATACGCAGTATTTT.

Concerning this clone itself: The same CDR3 is also encoded by other DNA sequences in this sample. CDR3 sequence (DNA): TGCGCCAGCAGCTCCGGGACTAGCGGCTACAATGAGCAGTTCTTC. Its translation: CASSSGTSGYNEQFF. The chain has TRBV5-1 and TRBJ2-1, with 11 nucleotides matching TRBD2. The junction had 2 bases not matched to a gene; V was cut back by 3 bases and J by 3 bases. The CDR3 is 15 residues long. Germline V lookup: CDR1 SGHRS, CDR2 YFSETQ.

This chain connects TRBV5-1 to TRBJ2-3; D is perhaps TRBD2 (6 bases). The CDR3 spans 14 residues. CDR1 is SGHRS and CDR2 is YFSETQ in the germline V gene. Trimming shortened V by 4 bases and J by 2 bases, and 11 bases separated the two germline ends. CDR3 bases: TGCGCCAGCAGCCCGGGACTCTACACAGATACGCAGTATTTT. Translating it yields CASSPGLYTDTQYF.

The rearrangement joins TRBV4-1 to TRBJ2-7; 9 bases are shared with TRBD1. The V and J ends lost 4 bases and 1 base, in that order; junction bases with no gene match: 2. The CDR3 has 14 residues. Germline CDR1 reads MGHRA; CDR2 reads YSYEKL. The CDR3: CASSPGTGSYEQYF. As DNA, the CDR3 is TGCGCCAGCAGCCCCGGGACAGGGTCCTACGAGCAGTACTTC.

This chain links TRBV30 with TRBJ2-1; maybe TRBD1 (6 bases). The germline V gene encodes CDR1 GTSNPN and CDR2 SVGIG (reference sequence). The CDR3 runs to 10 residues. The CDR3 sequence is CAYYTGEQFF. The CDR3 nucleotides read TGTGCTTATTATACAGGGGAGCAGTTCTTC. The full variable domain, its missing parts supplied by reference TRBV30 and TRBJ2-1, is SQTIHQWPATLVQPVGSPLSLECTVEGTSNPNLYWYRQAAGRGLQLLFYSVGIGQISSEVPQNLSASRPQDRQFILSSKKLLLSDSGFYLCAYYTGEQFFGPGTRLTVL.

V usage is TRBV7-9 and J usage is TRBJ1-4; possible D gene TRBD1, 5 bases. V lost 6 bases and J 6 bases, leaving 14 bases between the germline ends. Germline values: CDR1 SEHNR, CDR2 FQNEAQ (reference sequence). The CDR3 loop spans 14 amino acids. The DNA for the CDR3 is TGTGCCAGCAGAGGGGAGGGGTGGTATGAAAAACTGTTTTTT. It encodes CASRGEGWYEKLFF.

This clone was counted once. The DNA of the CDR3 is TGTGCTAGTGGTTTAAGAGGGAATACCGGGGAGCTGTTTTTT. Translated, it gives CASGLRGNTGELFF. The chain links TRBV12-5 to TRBJ2-2, with D possibly TRBD2 on 5 matching bases. Per germline, CDR1 LGHNT and CDR2 FRNRAP. This CDR3 has 14 residues. V lost 3 bases to trimming and J lost 5 bases, with 10 bases between them. The full variable domain, rest sourced from reference TRBV12-5 and TRBJ2-2, is DARVTQTPRHKVTEMGQEVTMRCQPILGHNTVFWYRQTMMQGLELLAYFRNRAPLDDSGMPKDRFSAEMPDATLATLKIQPSEPRDSAVYFCASGLRGNTGELFFGEGSRLTVL.

The chain joins TRBV15 to TRBJ2-3; 7 bases align to TRBD2. This CDR3 is built from 14 residues. Trimming removed 5 bases from V and 4 bases from J; junction bases left unmatched: 6. The V gene's germline CDR1 is LNHNV and CDR2 YYDKDF (reference sequence). As DNA, the CDR3 is TGTGCCACCAGCTTCCGGGGGAGGGCAGATACGCAGTATTTT. Its protein is CATSFRGRADTQYF.

This chain connects TRBV30 to TRBJ2-1; 8 bases match TRBD1. CDR1 GTSNPN and CDR2 SVGIG come from the germline V gene (reference sequence). The CDR3 contains 14 residues. Trimming at V came to 5 bases and at J to 2 bases, leaving 5 bases not matched to a gene. The CDR3 sequence is CAWGTGSPYNEQFF. In DNA form, the CDR3 reads TGTGCCTGGGGGACAGGCAGCCCCTACAATGAGCAGTTCTTC.

The chain recombines TRBV25-1 with TRBJ1-2; maybe TRBD1 (5 bases). CDR1 and CDR2 (germline): MGHDK, SYGVNS. CDR3 length equals 13 residues. The V end lost 4 bases, the J end lost 0 bases, and 6 bases lay between the germline ends. The CDR3 DNA follows: TGTGCCAGCAGTGCGGGGGCTAACTATGGCTACACCTTC. Translated: CASSAGANYGYTF.

The chain combines TRBV5-4 with TRBJ2-3; 7 positions match TRBD2. The ends lost 4 bases at V and 6 bases at J; junction bases unmatched: 11. The CDR3 runs 15 residues. The germline V gene encodes CDR1 SGHNT and CDR2 YYREEE (reference sequence). CDR3 loop: CASSPPFGGVDTQYF. CDR3 coding DNA: TGTGCCAGCAGCCCCCCATTTGGGGGGGTGGATACGCAGTATTTT.

This chain links TRBV9 with TRBJ2-1, with D possibly being TRBD2 (6 bases). Trimming shortened V by 0 bases and J by 10 bases, and 17 bases separated the two germline ends. Germline V CDR1 and CDR2: SGDLS, YYNGEE. The CDR3 loop spans 15 amino acids. The DNA of the CDR3 is TGTGCCAGCAGCGTAGTCGGGACTTACGGGGACGAGCAGTTCTTC. Amino acids: CASSVVGTYGDEQFF.

The rearrangement joins TRBV4-1 to TRBJ2-3, with 7 bases identical to TRBD2. This CDR3 is 15 amino acids long. Germline V gene sequence: CDR1 MGHRA, CDR2 YSYEKL. Trimming cost V 0 bases and J 3 bases; bases outside gene matches: 3. The CDR3 is CASSQDWGGTDTQYF. The CDR3 nucleotides are TGCGCCAGCAGCCAAGATTGGGGGGGGACAGATACGCAGTATTTT.

The genes are TRBV6-4 and TRBJ2-7; the match to TRBD2 covers 7 bases. The CDR3 length is 14 residues. V shed 1 base, J shed 6 bases, and the junction held 6 bases outside the gene matches. The germline gives CDR1 MRHNA, CDR2 SNTAGT. This chain's CDR3 is CASSDFAGVGEQYF. The CDR3, as DNA: TGTGCCAGCAGTGACTTCGCGGGAGTGGGCGAGCAGTACTTC.

The chain carries TRBV11-3 and TRBJ2-7; 7 bases map to TRBD1. V lost 4 bases and J lost 3; bases outside the gene matches: 9. Germline-derived CDR1 and CDR2 are SGHNT and YENEEA. The CDR3 runs 15 residues. This CDR3 reads CASSSSPDRSYEQYF. The CDR3 nucleotides read TGTGCCAGCAGCTCCTCACCGGACAGGAGCTACGAGCAGTACTTC.

This chain uses TRBV28 with TRBJ2-6; unclear D gene. The CDR3 runs to 19 residues. Per germline, CDR1 MDHEN and CDR2 SYDVKM. Trimming cost V 5 bases and J 2 bases, with 22 bases left between them. CDR3 residues: CASSTHDLTQAAGANVLTF. The CDR3 region has the DNA TGTGCCAGCAGTACCCATGATCTTACCCAGGCTGCTGGGGCCAACGTCCTGACTTTC.

This rearrangement joins TRBV18 to TRBJ1-1; D ambiguous. Germline V gene lookup returns CDR1 KGHSH and CDR2 LQKENI. V lost 4 bases to trimming and J lost 0 bases, with 12 bases between them. This CDR3 contains 15 residues. Here the CDR3 DNA reads TGTGCCAGCTCACTTACGACACCTATGAACACTGAAGCTTTCTTT. It specifies CASSLTTPMNTEAFF.

The CDR3 sequence: CASSERGNYGYTF. The CDR3 coding sequence is TGTGCCAGCAGTGAAAGGGGGAACTATGGCTACACCTTC. The gene calls are TRBV2 and TRBJ1-2; D possibly corresponds to TRBD1 (6 bases). Looked up from germline, CDR1 is SNHLY and CDR2 is FYNNEI. The CDR3 runs to 13 residues. The V end lost 2 bases, the J end lost 2 bases, and 6 bases lay between the germline ends.

The genes are TRBV29-1 and TRBJ2-3; possibly TRBD2 for D (7 bases). This CDR3 region has 15 residues. V shed 7 bases and J shed 0 bases, with 17 bases lying between them. Looked up from germline, CDR1 is SQVTM and CDR2 is ANQGSEA. The CDR3 sequence is CSGGGHSSSTDTQYF. Here the CDR3 DNA reads TGCAGCGGGGGGGGCCACAGTAGCAGCACAGATACGCAGTATTTT.

The rearrangement uses TRBV6-4 and TRBJ2-3; 9 bases agree with TRBD1. CDR3 length equals 15 residues. Germline loops: CDR1 MRHNA, CDR2 SNTAGT. J was trimmed by 2 bases and V by 3 bases; bases with no gene match: 3. The CDR3 sequence is CASSETGGNTDTQYF. The CDR3 DNA reads TGTGCCAGCAGTGAGACAGGGGGGAACACAGATACGCAGTATTTT.

This clone was picked up one time. The CDR3 is CASHRGRDTEAFF. DNA of the CDR3: TGTGCCAGCCACAGGGGGCGCGACACTGAAGCTTTCTTT. The V call is TRBV27, the J call TRBJ1-1; 9 bases line up with TRBD1. V dropped 8 bases and J dropped 3; count of bases not matched to a gene: 4. This CDR3 comprises 13 residues. Germline loops: CDR1 MNHEY, CDR2 SMNVEV (reference sequence).

V gene TRBV13 combines with J gene TRBJ1-3; tentative D call: TRBD1 (6 bases). Germline V gene lookup returns CDR1 PRHDT and CDR2 FYEKMQ (reference sequence). Trimming pared 8 bases from V and 4 bases from J, leaving 24 bases between. CDR3 size: 17 residues. The CDR3 protein is CASSRGTRTHIGNTIYF. The DNA of the CDR3 is TGTGCCAGCTCGAGGGGGACCCGAACCCACATCGGAAACACCATATATTTT.

The rearrangement joins TRBV19 to TRBJ2-2, with TRBD2 matching 8 bases. Germline CDR1 reads LNHDA; CDR2 reads SQIVND (reference sequence). CDR3 size: 14 residues. Germline trimming cut 10 bases from V and 5 bases from J; bases unmatched to any gene: 9. The CDR3 loop is CATSAGDRTGELFF. CDR3 nucleotides: TGTGCCACTTCAGCGGGAGATCGGACCGGGGAGCTGTTTTTT.

The chain carries TRBV5-6 and TRBJ1-6; weak D call: TRBD1 (6 bases). CDR3 length: 14 residues. Trimming left V 2 bases short and J 10 bases short, with 13 bases between. The germline gives CDR1 SGHDT, CDR2 YYEEEE. The DNA for the CDR3 is TGTGCCAGCAGCTTACAGGGCAGTAGATCACCCCTCCACTTT. Amino acid sequence: CASSLQGSRSPLHF.

This rearrangement joins TRBV6-5 to TRBJ2-3; TRBD2 matches at 10 bases. Germline V gene sequence: CDR1 MNHEY, CDR2 SVGAGI. Germline trimming cut 4 bases from V and 5 bases from J; bases unmatched to any gene: 9. The CDR3 has 16 amino acids. In nucleotides, the CDR3 is TGTGCCAGCAGTTCTTTAAGCGGGGGGGAGGTAGATACGCAGTATTTT. Amino acid sequence: CASSSLSGGEVDTQYF.

The V gene is TRBV7-3, the J gene TRBJ1-2; tentative D call: TRBD1 (6 bases). The V end was cut by 2 bases, the J end by 5 bases, with 12 bases between. Looked up from germline, CDR1 is SGHTA and CDR2 is FQGTGA. This CDR3 spans 14 amino acids. In nucleotides, the CDR3 is TGTGCCAGCAGCTTAGGTGGACAGAATTATGGCTACACCTTC. It encodes CASSLGGQNYGYTF.

V usage is TRBV7-3 and J usage is TRBJ2-1; 7 nucleotides line up with TRBD2. The CDR3 totals 13 residues. The V segment lost 5 bases and the J segment 8 bases; nucleotides outside the gene matches: 6. Germline loops: CDR1 SGHTA, CDR2 FQGTGA. This CDR3 is CASSTSGDYEQFF. The CDR3, as DNA: TGTGCCAGCAGCACGAGCGGGGATTATGAGCAGTTCTTC.